These 18 T cell receptor beta chains share one sample of origin, sequenced in a study of cytomegalovirus exposure and HLA in healthy donors. With 60 Vbeta and 13 Jbeta primers, the PCR was carried out. Profiled with immunoSEQ multiplex PCR; TCRdb holds only in-frame clones, not every one. The sample carries about 140,000 clones, about three quarters recorded once. The specimen was PBMCs. The receptors were gathered from a human donor in good health.

This rearrangement joins TRBV5-4 to TRBJ2-1; 8 bases line up with TRBD1. This CDR3 has 14 amino acids. The junction had 4 bases not matched to a gene; V was cut back by 2 bases and J by 6 bases. From germline, CDR1 is SGHNT and CDR2 YYREEE (reference sequence). The CDR3 sequence: CASSFDRGINEQFF. The DNA of the CDR3 is TGTGCCAGCAGCTTCGACAGGGGAATCAATGAGCAGTTCTTC.

The chain couples TRBV5-1 to TRBJ2-7; 7 nucleotides match TRBD1. From germline, CDR1 is SGHRS and CDR2 YFSETQ. The CDR3 contains 15 residues. The V segment lost 4 bases and the J segment 3 bases; nucleotides outside the gene matches: 10. The CDR3 loop is CASSPRQGRDYEQYF. CDR3 nucleotides: TGCGCCAGCAGCCCCAGACAGGGTAGGGACTACGAGCAGTACTTC.

The chain links TRBV15 to TRBJ2-7, with a tentative D call TRBD2 (6 bases). The CDR3 runs 16 residues. Trimming pared 0 bases from V and 6 bases from J, leaving 18 bases between. Germline V lookup: CDR1 LNHNV, CDR2 YYDKDF (reference sequence). The chain's CDR3 is CATSRDKDYSLGEQYF. The CDR3 DNA is TGTGCCACCAGCAGAGATAAGGACTATTCCCTAGGCGAGCAGTACTTC.

In this sample, this clone turned up once. The chain has TRBV28 and TRBJ2-2; D might be TRBD2 (6 bases). The CDR3 is made up of 15 amino acids. With 7 bases removed from V and 6 bases from J, the gap between germline ends came to 18 bases. The germline CDR1 and CDR2 sequences are MDHEN and SYDVKM. CDR3 residues: CASKELGLPPGELFF. In nucleotides, the CDR3 is TGTGCCAGCAAGGAGCTGGGACTCCCACCCGGGGAGCTGTTTTTT.

Regarding this clone: The germline gene is not matched at one end of the junction; a read error may be the cause. CDR3 region: CSSSNDRGREFVYGYTF. In DNA, the CDR3 is TGTTCCAGCAGCAACGACAGGGGGCGAGAATTTGTCTATGGCTACACCTTC. The genes are TRBV7-9 and TRBJ1-2; 10 positions agree with TRBD1. Per the germline V gene, CDR1 is SEHNR and CDR2 is FQNEAQ (reference sequence). There are 17 residues in the CDR3.

The chain employs TRBV9 and TRBJ1-2; no reliable D call. Trimming removed 3 bases at V and 2 bases at J, with 8 bases between. The V gene's germline CDR1 is SGDLS and CDR2 YYNGEE. There are 13 residues in the CDR3. Here the CDR3 DNA reads TGTGCCAGCAGCGCCTCGGGGAACTATGGCTACACCTTC. As protein: CASSASGNYGYTF.

The J gene is TRBJ1-1, the V gene TRBV13; 7 nucleotides match TRBD1. Losses at the gene ends were 3 bases for V and 11 bases for J; bases not matched to a gene: 9. This CDR3 is 13 amino acids long. Germline V lookup: CDR1 PRHDT, CDR2 FYEKMQ (reference sequence). The CDR3 loop reads CASSLTGPIDAFF. The CDR3 region has the DNA TGTGCCAGCAGCTTGACAGGGCCCATTGACGCTTTCTTT. Full variable domain (rest looked up from reference TRBV13 and TRBJ1-1): AAGVIQSPRHLIKEKRETATLKCYPIPRHDTVYWYQQGPGQDPQFLISFYEKMQSDKGSIPDRFSAQQFSDYHSELNMSSLELGDSALYFCASSLTGPIDAFFGQGTRLTVV.

This clone was recorded once. The J gene is TRBJ1-3, the V gene TRBV5-1; TRBD1 might be the D (5 bases). Germline CDR1 SGHRS, CDR2 YFSETQ. Deletions cut 0 bases from V and 4 bases from J, with 5 bases between. The CDR3 has 13 residues. As DNA, the CDR3 is TGCGCCAGCAGCTTGGAGGGGGGAAACACCATATATTTT. Protein product: CASSLEGGNTIYF. The full variable domain, with the rest looked up from reference TRBV5-1 and TRBJ1-3, is KAGVTQTPRYLIKTRGQQVTLSCSPISGHRSVSWYQQTPGQGLQFLFEYFSETQRNKGNFPGRFSGRQFSNSRSEMNVSTLELGDSALYLCASSLEGGNTIYFGEGSWLTVV.

The chain employs TRBV10-3 and TRBJ2-3, with 10 bases identical to TRBD2. Trimming removed 4 bases from V and 0 bases from J; junction bases left unmatched: 4. CDR3 size: 16 residues. Looked up from germline, CDR1 is ENHRY and CDR2 is SYGVKD. In DNA, the CDR3 is TGTGCCATCAGTGGGCTAGCGGGGGAGAGCACAGATACGCAGTATTTT. Protein: CAISGLAGESTDTQYF.

A few counts support this clone. The chain employs TRBV5-1 and TRBJ2-5, with 8 bases aligning to TRBD1. The CDR3 totals 15 residues. Losses at the gene ends were 0 bases for V and 5 bases for J; bases not matched to a gene: 6. Germline-derived CDR1 and CDR2 are SGHRS and YFSETQ. The CDR3 sequence is CASSLADRARETQYF. The CDR3 nucleotides read TGCGCCAGCAGCTTGGCGGACAGGGCTAGGGAGACCCAGTACTTC.

The genes are TRBV15 and TRBJ2-1; D gene unclear. The CDR3 sequence is 13 residues long. Deletions cut 0 bases from V and 5 bases from J, with 5 bases between. The germline CDR1 and CDR2 sequences are LNHNV and YYDKDF (reference sequence). Here the CDR3 DNA reads TGTGCCACCAGCAGAGACACTCACAATGAGCAGTTCTTC. Its protein is CATSRDTHNEQFF.

The chain employs TRBV30 and TRBJ2-1; TRBD2 aligns across 10 bases. The CDR3 has 14 amino acids. The germline gives CDR1 GTSNPN, CDR2 SVGIG (reference sequence). Trimming removed 1 base from V and 6 bases from J; junction bases left unmatched: 3. The CDR3 loop is CAWSGRTSGNEQFF. The CDR3 DNA sequence: TGTGCCTGGAGTGGGCGGACTAGCGGCAATGAGCAGTTCTTC.

This clone appeared a single time. This chain connects TRBV15 to TRBJ2-2, with TRBD1 matching over 7 bases. J gave up 6 bases and V 1 base, and 2 bases lay outside the gene matches. CDR1 is LNHNV and CDR2 is YYDKDF in the germline V gene (reference sequence). The CDR3 is 14 residues long. The CDR3 region is CATSRGTGAGELFF. In DNA, the CDR3 is TGTGCCACCAGCAGAGGGACAGGAGCCGGGGAGCTGTTTTTT.

The J gene is TRBJ1-6, the V gene TRBV11-2; 10 bases agree with TRBD1. Germline lookup yields CDR1 SGHAT and CDR2 FQNNGV. The CDR3 is 15 amino acids. Germline trimming cut 5 bases from V and 8 bases from J; bases unmatched to any gene: 6. Here the CDR3 reads CASSPGQGVDSPLHF. The CDR3 region has the DNA TGTGCCAGCAGCCCAGGACAGGGGGTAGATTCACCCCTCCACTTT.

J is TRBJ2-1 and V is TRBV10-1, with D perhaps TRBD1 (6 bases). Germline CDR1 is WNHNN and CDR2 is SYGVQD (reference sequence). V was pared by 4 bases and J by 8 bases, with 12 bases between. There are 13 residues in the CDR3. CDR3 bases: TGCGCCAGCAGTGTAACAGGGTTCGATGAGCAGTTCTTC. Translating gives CASSVTGFDEQFF.

This clone has a handful of counts. The rearrangement uses TRBV6-1 and TRBJ2-3; unclear D gene. This CDR3 is built from 15 residues. Germline CDR1 reads MNHNS; CDR2 reads SASEGT. Between the trimmed V and J ends, which lost 7 bases and 9 bases, there was a span of 23 bases. DNA of the CDR3: TGTGCCAGCACCCTAGACCCGCCATCCCAGAGAACGCAGTATTTT. This sequence encodes CASTLDPPSQRTQYF.

This clone was counted between two and nine times. This chain uses TRBV6-1 with TRBJ2-7; 14 nucleotides line up with TRBD2. The CDR3 loop spans 15 amino acids. The J segment lost 6 bases and the V segment lost 9 bases, leaving 10 bases of the junction unmatched. The germline gives CDR1 MNHNS, CDR2 SASEGT. The CDR3 sequence: CASTAGLAGDTEQYF. DNA for the CDR3: TGTGCCAGTACCGCGGGACTAGCGGGAGACACCGAGCAGTACTTC.

In this sample, this clone turned up a few times. This rearrangement joins TRBV7-9 to TRBJ1-2, with TRBD1 matching 7 bases. V dropped 5 bases and J dropped 4; count of bases not matched to a gene: 7. CDR3 length equals 14 residues. CDR1 and CDR2 from the germline V gene are SEHNR and FQNEAQ (reference sequence). The CDR3 protein is CASSLTGQVYGYTF. The CDR3 bases are TGTGCCAGCAGCCTTACCGGACAGGTCTATGGCTACACCTTC.